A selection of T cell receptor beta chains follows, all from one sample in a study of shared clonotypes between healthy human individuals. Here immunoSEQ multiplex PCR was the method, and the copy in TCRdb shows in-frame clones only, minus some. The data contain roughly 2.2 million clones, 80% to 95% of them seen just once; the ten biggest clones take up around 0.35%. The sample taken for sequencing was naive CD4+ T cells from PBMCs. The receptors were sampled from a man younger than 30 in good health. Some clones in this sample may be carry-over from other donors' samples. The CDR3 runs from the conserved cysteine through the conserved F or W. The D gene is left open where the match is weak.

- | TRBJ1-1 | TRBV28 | TGTGCCAGCAGGTCCCCCGGGAGGACCACTGAAGCTTTCTTT | CASRSPGRTTEAFF
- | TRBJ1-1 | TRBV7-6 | TGTGCCAGCAGCTTAGCGCAGGGATGGAGCACTGAAGCTTTCTTT | CASSLAQGWSTEAFF
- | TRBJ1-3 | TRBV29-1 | TGCAGCGGAAGACTCTCTGGAAACACCATATATTTT | CSGRLSGNTIYF
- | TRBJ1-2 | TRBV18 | TGTGCCAGCTCACCACTGGTCGGTGATTATGGCTACACCTTC | CASSPLVGDYGYTF
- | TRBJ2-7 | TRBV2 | TGTGCCAGCAAGTTAAGGCAGTTATACGAGCAGTACTTC | CASKLRQLYEQYF
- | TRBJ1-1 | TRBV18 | TGTGCCAGCTCACGCACCATAACTATGAGGGGGAATCACACTGAAGCTTTCTTT | CASSRTITMRGNHTEAFF
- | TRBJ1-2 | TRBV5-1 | TGCGCCAGCACAACAGGGACTCAGAGTGGCTACACCTTC | CASTTGTQSGYTF
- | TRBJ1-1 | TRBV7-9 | TGTGCCAGCAGCCCGGGTCCAGGTGAAGCTTTCTTT | CASSPGPGEAFF
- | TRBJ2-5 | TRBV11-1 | TGTGCCAGCAGCTTAGTCGGGACACCTCAAGAGACCCAGTACTTC | CASSLVGTPQETQYF
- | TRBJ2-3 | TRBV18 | TGTGCCAGCTCACCACCAGCGGAGAGCACAGATACGCAGTATTTT | CASSPPAESTDTQYF
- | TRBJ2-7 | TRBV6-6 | TGTGCCAGCAACCTAAGGGACGGACACTACGAGCAGTACTTC | CASNLRDGHYEQYF
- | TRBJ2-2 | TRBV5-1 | TGCGCCAGCGGGGGGACAGCGAACACCGGGGAGCTGTTTTTT | CASGGTANTGELFF
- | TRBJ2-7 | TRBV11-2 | TGTGCCAGCAGCCGTGTGGGGCAGGGGGGACCCTACGAGCAGTACTTC | CASSRVGQGGPYEQYF
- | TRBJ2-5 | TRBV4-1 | TGCGCCAGCAGCCAAGGGATATTAGAGACCCAGTACTTC | CASSQGILETQYF
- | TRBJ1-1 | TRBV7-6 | TGTGCCAGCAGCTTAGCCGGCAGGGATATTGAAGCTTTCTTT | CASSLAGRDIEAFF
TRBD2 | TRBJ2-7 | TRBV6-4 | TGTGCCAGCAGCCCCCAAGCGGGAGCGGGCGAGCAGTACTTC | CASSPQAGAGEQYF
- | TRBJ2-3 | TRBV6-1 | TGTGCCAGCAGTGTCCGGGACCACCTCGATACGCAGTATTTT | CASSVRDHLDTQYF
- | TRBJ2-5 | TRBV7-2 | TGTGCCAGCAGATCCGAGGGTGAGACCCAGTACTTC | CASRSEGETQYF